These 32 T cell receptor beta chains came from one sample sequenced in a study of control samples from healthy donors and cancer patients. Sequencing used immunoSEQ multiplex PCR; TCRdb keeps in-frame clones, though not all of them. The data contain over 150,000 clones, approximately 94% of them singletons. Input material: blood. All receptors derive from a woman under 30 in good health.

The V call is TRBV28, the J call TRBJ1-2; D not certain. The CDR3 sequence is 13 residues long. CDR1 is MDHEN and CDR2 is SYDVKM in the germline V gene. With 6 bases removed from V and 4 bases from J, the gap between germline ends came to 12 bases. In DNA, the CDR3 is TGTGCCAGCAGATGGTCCGGCGGCTATGGCTACACCTTC. Translation: CASRWSGGYGYTF.

This clone appeared once. The genes are TRBV5-1 and TRBJ1-1; 7 bases align to TRBD1. In germline, CDR1 is SGHRS, CDR2 YFSETQ. V shed 2 bases, J shed 6 bases, and the junction held 10 bases outside the gene matches. The CDR3 is made up of 15 amino acids. The CDR3 DNA follows: TGCGCCAGCAGCTTACTCGGACAGGTCAATGCTGAAGCTTTCTTT. Amino acids: CASSLLGQVNAEAFF.

This clone was seen once. The CDR3 protein is CATSDLTEAFF. CDR3 nucleotides: TGTGCCACCAGTGATTTGACTGAAGCTTTCTTT. V usage is TRBV24-1 and J usage is TRBJ1-1, with no clear D. Germline V gene sequence: CDR1 KGHDR, CDR2 SFDVKD. V lost 0 bases and J 5 bases, leaving 0 bases between the germline ends. The CDR3 contains 11 residues.

This chain joins TRBV21-1 and TRBJ2-1; TRBD2 reflects the table's D call only, with no check against the DNA. TRBV21-1 is termed a pseudogene. This CDR3 comprises 19 residues. CDR3 sequence reads: CASSKPGLAGVGSNNEQFF. CDR3 coding DNA: TGTGCCAGCAGCAAACCGGGACTAGCGGGAGTGGGCTCGAACAATGAGCAGTTCTTC.

The V gene is TRBV25-1, the J gene TRBJ1-2; 9 bases fit TRBD1. The V gene end was trimmed by 8 bases and the J gene end by 2 bases; junction bases not matched to a gene: 6. Germline V gene sequence: CDR1 MGHDK, CDR2 SYGVNS. The CDR3 runs to 14 residues. CDR3: CASATGQGNYGYTF. The CDR3 DNA reads TGTGCCAGCGCCACGGGACAGGGAAACTATGGCTACACCTTC.

The V call is TRBV11-3, the J call TRBJ1-1; no definite D call. The V end lost 3 bases, the J end lost 1 base, and 6 bases lay between the germline ends. From germline, CDR1 is SGHNT and CDR2 YENEEA. The CDR3 loop spans 13 amino acids. The CDR3 loop is CASSFYRNTEAFF. Written as DNA, the CDR3 is TGTGCCAGCAGCTTCTACAGGAACACTGAAGCTTTCTTT.

The chain recombines TRBV7-8 with TRBJ2-3, with D unclear. V dropped 2 bases and J dropped 4 bases, with 13 bases sitting between them. Germline-derived CDR1 and CDR2 are SGHVS and FQNEAQ. The CDR3 length is 15 residues. CDR3 residues: CASSLKRSSADTQYF. In DNA form, the CDR3 reads TGTGCCAGCAGCTTAAAACGAAGCAGTGCAGATACGCAGTATTTT. Filled out from reference TRBV7-8 and TRBJ2-3, the complete variable domain reads GAGVSQSPRYKVAKRGQDVALRCDPISGHVSLFWYQQALGQGPEFLTYFQNEAQLDKSGLPSDRFFAERPEGSVSTLKIQRTQQEDSAVYLCASSLKRSSADTQYFGPGTRLTVL.

The J gene is TRBJ2-1, the V gene TRBV29-1, with a weak D call TRBD1 (6 bases). The germline V gene has CDR1 SQVTM and CDR2 ANQGSEA. Trimming removed 7 bases at V and 1 base at J, with 11 bases between. CDR3 length: 13 residues. CDR3 in amino acids: CSDRQVSYNEQFF. The CDR3 nucleotides are TGCAGCGACCGACAGGTTTCCTACAATGAGCAGTTCTTC.

J is TRBJ1-6 and V is TRBV6-2 or TRBV6-3, with D perhaps matching TRBD1 (6 bases). Germline values: CDR1 MNHEY, CDR2 SVGEGT. The V gene lost 5 bases and the J gene lost 11 bases, with 13 bases spanning the gap. This CDR3 spans 13 amino acids. As DNA, the CDR3 is TGTGCCAGCAGTATGACAGGCGTTACACCCCTCCACTTT. Translating it yields CASSMTGVTPLHF.

The chain couples TRBV7-9 to TRBJ1-6; the D is unclear. The V end was cut by 6 bases, the J end by 0 bases, with 12 bases between. Per germline, CDR1 SEHNR and CDR2 FQNEAQ (reference sequence). The CDR3 is 16 residues long. Here the CDR3 DNA reads TGTGCCAGCAGTATTGATAAGAGCTCCTATAATTCACCCCTCCACTTT. The encoded protein is CASSIDKSSYNSPLHF.

This clone was picked up a small number of times. This chain connects TRBV19 to TRBJ2-1; 7 bases map to TRBD2. V shed 7 bases, J shed 9 bases, and the junction held 9 bases outside the gene matches. This CDR3 contains 13 residues. CDR1 and CDR2 (germline): LNHDA, SQIVND (reference sequence). Here the CDR3 reads CASTLTSVSEQFF. The CDR3 region has the DNA TGTGCCAGTACCCTAACTAGCGTGAGTGAGCAGTTCTTC.

CDR3 sequence reads: CASSFYDRSTEAFF. In nucleotides, the CDR3 is TGTGCCAGCAGCTTCTATGACAGGTCCACTGAAGCTTTCTTT. The rearrangement joins TRBV7-9 to TRBJ1-1; possibly TRBD1 for D (6 bases). CDR1 is SEHNR and CDR2 is FQNEAQ in the germline V gene (reference sequence). Trimming took off 3 bases at V and 4 bases at J, with 12 bases between the two ends. The CDR3 totals 14 residues. The variable domain in full, with the rest retrieved from reference TRBV7-9 and TRBJ1-1, is DTGVSQNPRHKITKRGQNVTFRCDPISEHNRLYWYRQTLGQGPEFLTYFQNEAQLEKSRLLSDRFSAERPKGSFSTLEIQRTEQGDSAMYLCASSFYDRSTEAFFGQGTRLTVV.

The chain links TRBV27 to TRBJ2-5; the D call may be TRBD1 or TRBD2 (5 bases each). CDR1 and CDR2 from the germline V gene are MNHEY and SMNVEV (reference sequence). The CDR3 is made up of 13 amino acids. Trimming took off 3 bases at V and 4 bases at J, with 9 bases between the two ends. Here the CDR3 DNA reads TGTGCCAGCAGTTTCGGGACGGGAGAGACCCAGTACTTC. Its translation: CASSFGTGETQYF.

The V gene is TRBV29-1, the J gene TRBJ1-6; D uncertain. This CDR3 comprises 14 residues. V shed 2 bases and J shed 6 bases, with 11 bases lying between them. Germline CDR1 is SQVTM and CDR2 is ANQGSEA. The CDR3 sequence: CSVERLGVNSPLHF. The CDR3 bases are TGCAGCGTTGAAAGGCTGGGCGTTAATTCACCCCTCCACTTT.

This clone was counted a single time. The V and J genes are TRBV18 and TRBJ1-2; the D gene is possibly TRBD1 (5 bases). Germline values: CDR1 KGHSH, CDR2 LQKENI. This CDR3 spans 14 amino acids. The V end lost 6 bases, the J end lost 2 bases, and 13 bases lay between the germline ends. As DNA, the CDR3 is TGTGCCAGCTCCCCATTGACAGTGAACTATGGCTACACCTTC. Translation: CASSPLTVNYGYTF.

The V and J genes are TRBV7-9 and TRBJ1-1; perhaps TRBD1 as D (5 bases). CDR3 length: 13 amino acids. V lost 3 bases to trimming and J lost 4 bases, with 9 bases between them. The germline gives CDR1 SEHNR, CDR2 FQNEAQ (reference sequence). CDR3 in DNA: TGTGCCAGCAGCTTGGGTGGGGGCACTGAAGCTTTCTTT. As protein: CASSLGGGTEAFF.

The V gene is TRBV5-1, the J gene TRBJ2-2; D is ambiguous. V shed 4 bases and J shed 1 base, with 11 bases lying between them. Per the germline V gene, CDR1 is SGHRS and CDR2 is YFSETQ. The CDR3 contains 15 residues. As DNA, the CDR3 is TGCGCCAGCAGCAGAGAACTTTTGAACACCGGGGAGCTGTTTTTT. Its protein product is CASSRELLNTGELFF. Supplemented by reference TRBV5-1 and TRBJ2-2, the full variable domain reads KAGVTQTPRYLIKTRGQQVTLSCSPISGHRSVSWYQQTPGQGLQFLFEYFSETQRNKGNFPGRFSGRQFSNSRSEMNVSTLELGDSALYLCASSRELLNTGELFFGEGSRLTVL.

The genes are TRBV15 and TRBJ2-5; 8 nucleotides match TRBD2. Per the germline V gene, CDR1 is LNHNV and CDR2 is YYDKDF (reference sequence). CDR3 length equals 17 residues. V was pared by 5 bases and J by 6 bases, with 17 bases of the junction left unmatched. The DNA of the CDR3 is TGTGCCACCAGCGGGACTAGGATCGCCCCGGACAAAAAGACCCAGTACTTC. Its protein is CATSGTRIAPDKKTQYF.

This sequence joins TRBV7-3 and TRBJ2-5; 9 nucleotides line up with TRBD1. The CDR3 loop spans 15 amino acids. Germline V gene sequence: CDR1 SGHTA, CDR2 FQGTGA. V lost 5 bases to trimming and J lost 2 bases; unmatched junction nucleotides: 6. Here the CDR3 reads CASSVDRGGQETQYF. The CDR3 DNA sequence: TGTGCCAGCAGCGTGGACAGGGGAGGACAAGAGACCCAGTACTTC.

The genes are TRBV25-1 and TRBJ1-3; D ambiguous. V dropped 5 bases and J dropped 1 base, with 0 bases sitting between them. CDR1 is MGHDK and CDR2 is SYGVNS in the germline V gene. This CDR3 has 11 residues. CDR3 residues: CASSSGNTIYF. CDR3 nucleotide sequence: TGTGCCAGCAGTTCTGGAAACACCATATATTTT.

Remarks on this clone: Additional DNA sequences in this sample encode the identical CDR3. This chain connects TRBV6-6 to TRBJ2-7; no clear D. CDR1 is MNHNY, CDR2 SVGAGI, per germline (reference sequence). The V and J ends lost 4 bases and 3 bases respectively, with 7 bases between them. The length of the CDR3 is 12 residues. The DNA for the CDR3 is TGTGCCAGCAGTTCTCCCAGCTACGAGCAGTACTTC. It translates to CASSSPSYEQYF.

This clone has more than one count but fewer than ten. The chain carries TRBV7-9 and TRBJ1-2; maybe TRBD1 (5 bases). Germline CDR1 SEHNR, CDR2 FQNEAQ (reference sequence). The CDR3 contains 15 residues. The germline V and J ends were trimmed by 4 bases and 5 bases, with 17 bases remaining between them. In nucleotides, the CDR3 is TGTGCCAGCAGCTCGGCCAGGGTCTCAGATTATGGCTACACCTTC. It yields the protein CASSSARVSDYGYTF.

This clone was observed a single time. The CDR3: CFIMGNTEAFF. CDR3 nucleotides: TGTTTTATAATGGGGAACACTGAAGCTTTCTTT. The chain combines TRBV28 with TRBJ1-1, with D unresolved. Looked up from germline, CDR1 is MDHEN and CDR2 is SYDVKM. The CDR3 spans 11 residues.

V usage is TRBV7-2 and J usage is TRBJ1-2; 11 bases align to TRBD1. Germline V gene data show CDR1 as SGHTA and CDR2 as FQGNSA. This CDR3 region has 14 residues. V trimming: 5 bases; J trimming: 5 bases; junction bases outside the gene matches: 4. The DNA for the CDR3 is TGTGCCAGCAGCCGGGACAGGGGGGGGTATGGCTACACCTTC. Translating gives CASSRDRGGYGYTF. The full variable domain, in which reference TRBV7-2 and TRBJ1-2 provide the parts outside the CDR3, is GAGVSQSPSNKVTEKGKDVELRCDPISGHTALYWYRQSLGQGLEFLIYFQGNSAPDKSGLPSDRFSAERTGGSVSTLTIQRTQQEDSAVYLCASSRDRGGYGYTFGSGTRLTVV.

The chain uses TRBV7-2 and TRBJ2-5; D is possibly TRBD1 or TRBD2 (5 bases each). The ends were cut back, 1 base at V and 4 bases at J, with 10 bases in the middle. Germline V CDR1 and CDR2: SGHTA, FQGNSA. The CDR3 length is 14 residues. The CDR3 spells CASSLEVGVETQYF. The DNA for the CDR3 is TGTGCCAGCAGCTTAGAAGTGGGGGTAGAGACCCAGTACTTC.

The chain employs TRBV18 and TRBJ2-1, with 11 bases fitting TRBD1. Germline loops: CDR1 KGHSH, CDR2 LQKENI. Unmatched junction bases numbered 3, after V lost 5 bases and J lost 3 bases. This CDR3 contains 15 residues. The CDR3 DNA follows: TGTGCCAGCTCAACGGGACAGGGGGGCTACAATGAGCAGTTCTTC. Translating it yields CASSTGQGGYNEQFF.

CDR3: CASSILTSGGNIQYF. The CDR3 DNA follows: TGTGCCAGCAGCATCCTGACTAGCGGGGGAAACATTCAGTACTTC. The V gene is TRBV7-2, the J gene TRBJ2-4, with TRBD2 matching 12 bases. The CDR3 runs to 15 residues. Germline CDR1 SGHTA, CDR2 FQGNSA. The V gene end was trimmed by 5 bases and the J gene end by 6 bases; junction bases not matched to a gene: 5.

V and J are TRBV11-2 and TRBJ1-5; 7 bases are shared with TRBD1. V lost 4 bases, J lost 7 bases, and 4 bases stayed unmatched. Germline CDR1 is SGHAT and CDR2 is FQNNGV. CDR3 length: 13 residues. The DNA for the CDR3 is TGTGCCAGCAGCTCGACAGGGAACCAGCCCCAGCATTTT. Translating it yields CASSSTGNQPQHF.

The chain carries TRBV10-2 and TRBJ1-5, with a possible D match to TRBD1 (6 bases). CDR1 is WSHSY and CDR2 is SAAADI in the germline V gene. Trimming pared 4 bases from V and 4 bases from J, leaving 8 bases between. The CDR3 totals 13 residues. In DNA form, the CDR3 reads TGCGCCAGCAGTGTACAGGGAAATCAGCCCCAGCATTTT. As protein: CASSVQGNQPQHF.

V is TRBV3-1 (or the pseudogene TRBV3-2) and J is TRBJ2-7, with TRBD1 matching 9 bases. Trimming took 6 bases from V and 1 from J; bases not matched to a gene: 4. CDR3 length: 14 amino acids. The germline gives CDR1 LGHDT, CDR2 YNNKEL (reference sequence). This CDR3 reads CASSGGTGSYEQYF. CDR3 nucleotides: TGTGCCAGCAGTGGCGGGACAGGGTCCTACGAGCAGTACTTC.

The gene calls are TRBV10-3 and TRBJ2-2, with 8 bases fitting TRBD1. V shed 0 bases and J 3 bases; nucleotides not matched to a gene: 9. Germline CDR1 ENHRY, CDR2 SYGVKD. The CDR3 runs 18 residues. The CDR3 sequence: CAISESGRGRLDTGELFF. The CDR3 DNA is TGTGCCATCAGTGAGTCGGGCAGGGGGCGCCTGGACACCGGGGAGCTGTTTTTT.

The chain joins TRBV7-8 to TRBJ2-2; D is unresolved. This CDR3 region has 14 residues. V lost 1 base to trimming and J lost 3 bases, with 6 bases between them. The germline CDR1 and CDR2 sequences are SGHVS and FQNEAQ. The CDR3 spells CASSLEVYTGELFF. The CDR3 DNA reads as TGTGCCAGCAGCTTAGAAGTTTACACCGGGGAGCTGTTTTTT.